A selection of T cell receptor beta chains follows, all from one sample in a study of blood T cell repertoires in COVID-19. Clones were read by immunoSEQ multiplex PCR, and TCRdb kept only the in-frame ones, dropping some. The profile shows hundreds of thousands of clones, roughly 88% of them singletons. Sequenced material: peripheral blood. Receptors were obtained from a woman between 45 and 60 years old with COVID-19, enrolled during active disease. Both conserved end residues are part of each CDR3. A D gene is named only where the DNA matches it firmly. Rows give clone size only sometimes, using once, few, many, or a class for an expanded clone.

d_gene: TRBD2; abundance: NA; v_gene: TRBV30; j_gene: TRBJ2-5; CDR3nt: TGTGCCTGGGCCTCCCGGGGGGGCCGGGAGACCCAGTACTTC; CDR3aa: CAWASRGGRETQYF
d_gene: TRBD1; abundance: NA; v_gene: TRBV18; j_gene: TRBJ2-2; CDR3nt: TGTGCCAGCTCACCCTCGACAGGGTCGAACACCGGGGAGCTGTTTTTT; CDR3aa: CASSPSTGSNTGELFF
d_gene: NA; abundance: NA; v_gene: TRBV7-2; j_gene: TRBJ2-4; CDR3nt: TGTGCCAGCCAATGGGGGGGGGCGAACATTCAGTACTTC; CDR3aa: CASQWGGANIQYF
d_gene: TRBD1; abundance: once; v_gene: TRBV28; j_gene: TRBJ2-7; CDR3nt: TGTGCCAGCGGCTTTGCTCCTGCGTTGGACAGGGGGCCAGGGAGCTCCTACGAGCAGTACTTC; CDR3aa: CASGFAPALDRGPGSSYEQYF
d_gene: TRBD2; abundance: NA; v_gene: TRBV9; j_gene: TRBJ2-7; CDR3nt: TGTGCCAGCAGCGTAGGCGCTAGCGGGGCCTACGAGCAGTACTTC; CDR3aa: CASSVGASGAYEQYF
d_gene: NA; abundance: NA; v_gene: TRBV21-1; j_gene: TRBJ2-7; CDR3nt: TGTGCCAGCAGCACTCGTTCCCCGGGACTAGCGTCTTTCTACGAGCAGTACTTC; CDR3aa: CASSTRSPGLASFYEQYF
d_gene: NA; abundance: few; v_gene: TRBV7-3; j_gene: TRBJ1-6; CDR3nt: TGTGCCAGCAGCCAAGCGGGTAGGGATTCACCCCTCCACTTT; CDR3aa: CASSQAGRDSPLHF
d_gene: NA; abundance: NA; v_gene: TRBV28; j_gene: TRBJ1-1; CDR3nt: TGTGCCAGCAGTCTCCCACCGCCAGGGATTAACACTGAAGCTTTCTTT; CDR3aa: CASSLPPPGINTEAFF
d_gene: TRBD2; abundance: NA; v_gene: TRBV9; j_gene: TRBJ2-3; CDR3nt: TGTGCCAGCAGCTCTCGCGGGGGGGCCAATTCCCCAGATACGCAGTATTTT; CDR3aa: CASSSRGGANSPDTQYF
d_gene: TRBD1; abundance: few; v_gene: TRBV6-5; j_gene: TRBJ2-7; CDR3nt: TGTGCCAGCAGTTACTCCCTAATGACAGGGGCCTACGAGCAGTACTTC; CDR3aa: CASSYSLMTGAYEQYF
d_gene: NA; abundance: NA; v_gene: TRBV4-2; j_gene: TRBJ1-1; CDR3nt: TGTGCCAGCAGCGAACAGGCGAACACTGAAGCTTTCTTT; CDR3aa: CASSEQANTEAFF
d_gene: NA; abundance: NA; v_gene: TRBV20-1; j_gene: TRBJ1-2; CDR3nt: TGCAGTGCTCCCCTCAGGGATGGCTACACCTTC; CDR3aa: CSAPLRDGYTF
d_gene: TRBD1; abundance: NA; v_gene: TRBV4-1; j_gene: TRBJ2-1; CDR3nt: TGCGCCAGCAGCCCTTTGAGGGGGCTTTACAATGAGCAGTTCTTC; CDR3aa: CASSPLRGLYNEQFF
d_gene: NA; abundance: NA; v_gene: TRBV13; j_gene: TRBJ2-7; CDR3nt: TGTGCCAGCAGCTTAGATCGCTACGAGCAGTACTTC; CDR3aa: CASSLDRYEQYF